This TCR beta chain came from a study of PD-L1 blockade in urothelial cancer. What went into each PCR as a spike was synthetic TCR analog templates. Clones were read by immunoSEQ multiplex PCR, and TCRdb kept only the in-frame ones, dropping some. The profile shows under 60,000 clones, around 80% of them singletons. Time point of the sample: pretreatment peripheral blood. The sequences come from PBMCs, collected around atezolizumab (anti-PD-L1) treatment. The sequence was obtained from a man in his 70s with urothelial cancer.

The CDR3 loop reads CATSKGGEDTQYF. DNA for the CDR3: TGTGCCACTTCAAAAGGGGGCGAAGATACGCAGTATTTT. This chain connects TRBV6-4 to TRBJ2-3; 7 nucleotides agree with TRBD1. V lost 10 bases and J lost 5; bases outside the gene matches: 9. Germline CDR1 MRHNA, CDR2 SNTAGT. CDR3 length: 13 amino acids.